This TCR beta chain is drawn from a study of identical twins. Overall study findings and caveats: Twin-shared out-of-frame alpha sequences were enriched for low generation probability.

Comment on this clonotype: Its antigen is not identified.

TCRdb independently ran MiXCR on the 5' RACE reads; one entry per CDR3 protein. Among approximately 700,000 distinct CDR3 sequences listed, about 20% were seen once. These data also formed part of another study, on T cells expressing NK-cell markers.

The sequencing sample was made of PBMCs. The TCR originated in a woman under 30 in good health.

CDR3 nucleotides: TGTGCCAGCAGCGTAGGTAACGACTATGGCTACACCTTC. Its protein is CASSVGNDYGYTF. The chain joins TRBV9 to TRBJ1-2; no reliable D call. Germline V gene lookup returns CDR1 SGDLS and CDR2 YYNGEE. The CDR3 is made up of 13 amino acids. With 0 bases removed from V and 3 bases from J, the gap between germline ends came to 6 bases.